This T cell receptor (beta chain) was sequenced for a study of blood T cell repertoires in COVID-19. Study at large: T cells, B-cell-depleted T cells, or PBMCs provided the cDNA or gDNA that served as material.

In the original workflow: Reference gene primers were amplified, and this amplification served to estimate nucleated cell counts. Using immunoSEQ multiplex PCR, the repertoire was profiled, and TCRdb retains in-frame clones only, with some absent. The D gene and trimming were derived from the DNA, and the V and J assignments and clone size from that table. The data hold over 200,000 clones, with approximately 85% observed a single time. The CDR3 is 13 residues long. V trimming: 5 bases; J trimming: 6 bases; junction bases outside the gene matches: 5. CDR1 is MNHEY, CDR2 SVGAGI, per germline. The material sequenced was peripheral blood. This clonotype originated in a woman in her 30s with acute or convalescent COVID-19. The chain carries TRBV6-5 and TRBJ1-2; 8 bases fit TRBD1. CDR3: CASSKTGDDGYTF. The CDR3 DNA sequence: TGTGCCAGCAGTAAGACAGGGGACGATGGCTACACCTTC.